The T cell receptor (beta chain) under discussion was sequenced for a study of T cell changes during pregnancy in multiple sclerosis (dated by TCRdb to between 2018 and 2021). About the full investigation: The study examined how the T cell repertoire changed over the course of pregnancy in women with multiple sclerosis.

Library preparation used the immunoSEQ multiplex PCR assay. Imported from immuneACCESS, the table was reduced by TCRdb to in-frame sequences with V and J called. These copies leave out some clones; in studies compared against another copy, an unresolved V gene accounts for under half, and the cause of the remainder is not known. The sample contains fewer than 75,000 clones, around 90% of them found a single time. The ten most abundant clones make up roughly 2.1% of the sample. A note on this clone: Its antigen has not been determined. No per-base quality is available; no much larger clone lies one base away.

As encoded in the germline V gene, CDR1 is MNHNS while CDR2 is SASEGT. Measured from the cysteine to the phenylalanine, the CDR3 is 15 residues long. The DNA shown is the 45-base CDR3, in frame from base 1. The germline V end is reduced by 5 bases and the J end by 2 bases; junction bases left unmatched: 5. The TCR comes from a female donor with multiple sclerosis, enrolled in a pregnancy study. The sequences come from peripheral blood, collected in the first trimester of pregnancy. The chain couples TRBV6-1 to TRBJ2-2, with 7 junctional bases fitting TRBD2. The DNA reads as follows: TGTGCCAGCAGTCGGGACTACCGCAACACCGGGGAGCTGTTTTTT. Its product reads: CASSRDYRNTGELFF.